The 29 T cell receptor beta chains below were found in one sample sequenced in a study of T-cell memory formation after mild COVID-19. MiXCR, applied by TCRdb to the 5' RACE reads, yields one record per CDR3 protein. Here the sample spans fewer than 400,000 distinct CDR3 sequences, approximately 12% being singletons. The sequenced sample consisted of PBMCs or a T cell subset sorted from them (not recorded which). Receptor source: a man in his late teens or twenties who had mild COVID-19 (a few samples of this study predate the infection). Cell type and time point are not known.

V gene TRBV7-2 combines with J gene TRBJ2-5; the D gene is possibly TRBD1 (5 bases). V was clipped by 6 bases and J by 2 bases, with 13 bases between them. The CDR3 sequence is 14 residues long. Germline V gene data show CDR1 as SGHTA and CDR2 as FQGNSA. CDR3 coding DNA: TGTGCCAGCAGTCGAAGGCCAGGGCAAGAGACCCAGTACTTC. Its protein is CASSRRPGQETQYF.

This clonotype came up many times. In DNA, the CDR3 is TGTGCCAGCAGCCCAGGTATTGGGACAGGGGTCAATCAGCCCCAGCATTTT. It encodes CASSPGIGTGVNQPQHF. This rearrangement joins TRBV11-2 to TRBJ1-5; TRBD1 aligns across 10 bases. Germline V gene data show CDR1 as SGHAT and CDR2 as FQNNGV. V lost 5 bases to trimming and J lost 3 bases; unmatched junction nucleotides: 10. This CDR3 contains 17 residues.

This clonotype occurred a few times. The chain is built from TRBV7-2 and TRBJ2-1; D call uncertain. Germline lookup yields CDR1 SGHTA and CDR2 FQGNSA. Between the trimmed V and J ends, which lost 1 base and 8 bases, there was a span of 9 bases. This CDR3 contains 13 residues. The CDR3 here is CASSLVDWDEQFF. CDR3 sequence (DNA): TGTGCCAGCAGCTTAGTAGACTGGGATGAGCAGTTCTTC.

This clonotype was observed a handful of times. V usage is TRBV5-1 and J usage is TRBJ2-2, with D unresolved. Trimming took 2 bases from V and 5 from J, leaving 16 bases between them. The CDR3 covers 16 residues. Germline V gives CDR1 SGHRS, CDR2 YFSETQ. The CDR3 here is CASSFTPGLGTGELFF. DNA of the CDR3: TGCGCCAGCAGCTTTACCCCAGGTCTCGGAACCGGGGAGCTGTTTTTT.

The chain couples TRBV6-6 to TRBJ2-5; a weak D match, TRBD2 (5 bases). The CDR3 is made up of 13 amino acids. CDR1 is MNHNY and CDR2 is SVGAGI in the germline V gene (reference sequence). Trimming took off 2 bases at V and 3 bases at J, with 7 bases between the two ends. CDR3 loop: CASSYGREETQYF. CDR3 sequence (DNA): TGTGCCAGCAGTTACGGGCGGGAAGAGACCCAGTACTTC.

This clonotype is judged medium-sized. The rearrangement links TRBV7-2 to TRBJ2-5, with TRBD2 matching over 13 bases. CDR1 is SGHTA, CDR2 FQGNSA, per germline. This CDR3 has 17 amino acids. J gave up 2 bases and V 1 base, and 4 bases lay outside the gene matches. In DNA, the CDR3 is TGTGCCAGCAGCTTAGTGGGACTAGCGGGGAATCAAGAGACCCAGTACTTC. As protein: CASSLVGLAGNQETQYF.

In its sample, this clonotype was seen many times. The genes are TRBV7-3 and TRBJ1-1, with 7 bases identical to TRBD1. The V gene's germline CDR1 is SGHTA and CDR2 FQGTGA. Trimming removed 1 base from V and 8 bases from J; junction bases left unmatched: 4. The CDR3 length is 13 residues. Written as DNA, the CDR3 is TGTGCCAGCAGCTTAATGGCAGGGGGAGAAGCTTTCTTT. As protein: CASSLMAGGEAFF.

There are many counts of this clonotype. The chain couples TRBV7-2 to TRBJ1-1, with D hard to call. Trimming left V 5 bases short and J 4 bases short, with 11 bases between. The CDR3 sequence is 13 residues long. The germline gives CDR1 SGHTA, CDR2 FQGNSA. The CDR3 reads CASSLSVRTEAFF. CDR3 nucleotides: TGTGCCAGCAGCCTTAGCGTGCGCACTGAAGCTTTCTTT.

There are a few counts of this clonotype. This rearrangement joins TRBV29-1 to TRBJ1-1, with D tentatively TRBD1 (5 bases). This CDR3 contains 13 residues. CDR1 and CDR2 (germline): SQVTM, ANQGSEA. The V and J ends lost 4 bases and 4 bases respectively, with 13 bases between them. CDR3 region: CSVAQRGPTEAFF. CDR3 DNA: TGCAGCGTTGCGCAACGGGGCCCCACTGAAGCTTTCTTT.

This clonotype was seen a handful of times. The rearrangement links TRBV5-6 to TRBJ1-2; D is unresolved. The V and J ends lost 3 bases and 2 bases respectively, with 8 bases between them. CDR1 is SGHDT, CDR2 YYEEEE, per germline. CDR3 length: 13 amino acids. In DNA, the CDR3 is TGTGCCAGCAGCTCGGCGAGGAACTATGGCTACACCTTC. Translating gives CASSSARNYGYTF.

The genes are TRBV7-9 and TRBJ1-4; TRBD1 matches at 9 bases. The junction had 1 base not matched to a gene; V was cut back by 1 base and J by 4 bases. Germline values: CDR1 SEHNR, CDR2 FQNEAQ (reference sequence). The CDR3 is made up of 15 amino acids. CDR3 in DNA: TGTGCCAGCAGCTTAGGACAGGGGGTTAATGAAAAACTGTTTTTT. Encoded protein: CASSLGQGVNEKLFF.

V usage is TRBV6-2 or TRBV6-3 and J usage is TRBJ2-1; D may correspond to TRBD1 or TRBD2 (6 bases each). Germline lookup yields CDR1 MNHEY and CDR2 SVGEGT. The CDR3 totals 16 residues. V gave up 3 bases and J gave up 0 bases, with 12 bases separating them. CDR3 sequence: CASSYGGGSSYNEQFF. CDR3 in DNA: TGTGCCAGCAGTTATGGAGGGGGAAGCTCCTACAATGAGCAGTTCTTC.

The chain uses TRBV20-1 and TRBJ2-7, with 7 bases that match TRBD2. This CDR3 is 13 amino acids long. Germline loops: CDR1 DFQATT, CDR2 SNEGSKA (reference sequence). After removal of 6 bases from V and 5 bases from J, the junction contained 10 bases not matched to a gene. Here the CDR3 DNA reads TGCAGTGCAATCGGGGGGTTTCTGGACGAGCAGTACGTC. Its translation: CSAIGGFLDEQYV.

This clonotype was recorded a few times. The CDR3, as DNA: TGCGCCAGCAGCCCCCCAGCGGGGGCCGGGAATACGCAGTATTTT. Translating it yields CASSPPAGAGNTQYF. The rearrangement joins TRBV4-1 to TRBJ2-3; TRBD2 agrees at 8 bases. Unmatched junction bases numbered 10, after V lost 4 bases and J lost 7 bases. From germline, CDR1 is MGHRA and CDR2 YSYEKL. The CDR3 consists of 15 residues.

This chain connects TRBV7-2 to TRBJ2-1; D not certain. Germline CDR1 and CDR2: SGHTA and FQGNSA. V shed 6 bases and J shed 6 bases, with 9 bases lying between them. The CDR3 is 12 amino acids. Here the CDR3 reads CASRRIANEQFF. CDR3 nucleotides: TGTGCCAGCAGGAGAATAGCCAATGAGCAGTTCTTC. The whole variable domain, filled in from reference TRBV7-2 and TRBJ2-1, reads GAGVSQSPSNKVTEKGKDVELRCDPISGHTALYWYRQSLGQGLEFLIYFQGNSAPDKSGLPSDRFSAERTGGSVSTLTIQRTQQEDSAVYLCASRRIANEQFFGPGTRLTVL.

In its sample, this clonotype was seen many times. V is TRBV20-1 and J is TRBJ2-7, with TRBD1 as a possible D gene (6 bases). The V gene lost 5 bases and the J gene lost 1 base, with 15 bases spanning the gap. There are 14 residues in the CDR3. The V gene's germline CDR1 is DFQATT and CDR2 SNEGSKA (reference sequence). The CDR3 DNA reads as TGCAGTGCTGTGCGAGGACAGCCGTCCTACGAGCAGTACTTC. Its translation is CSAVRGQPSYEQYF.

In its sample, this clonotype was seen a few times. The V gene is TRBV7-9, the J gene TRBJ1-1, with D unresolved. The CDR3 contains 15 residues. The V end lost 1 base, the J end lost 1 base, and 10 bases lay between the germline ends. Germline CDR1 is SEHNR and CDR2 is FQNEAQ (reference sequence). CDR3 DNA: TGTGCCAGCAGCTTAGAGCACAGCGGGAACACTGAAGCTTTCTTT. This gives the protein CASSLEHSGNTEAFF.

V gene TRBV2 combines with J gene TRBJ2-3; no clear D. V lost 1 base and J 0 bases, leaving 11 bases between the germline ends. This CDR3 is built from 16 residues. Per the germline V gene, CDR1 is SNHLY and CDR2 is FYNNEI. The CDR3 nucleotides read TGTGCCAGCAGTGAAGTGGGTTATCCTAGCACAGATACGCAGTATTTT. Residues: CASSEVGYPSTDTQYF.

This clonotype was counted only a few times. The CDR3 region is CASSFQAGGHSYEQYV. In DNA form, the CDR3 reads TGTGCCAGCAGCTTTCAAGCGGGGGGCCACTCCTACGAGCAGTACGTC. This chain links TRBV12-1 with TRBJ2-7; TRBD2, the table's D call, was not compared with the DNA. TRBV12-1 is annotated as a pseudogene. CDR3 size: 16 residues.

The V call is TRBV4-1, the J call TRBJ1-2, with D tentatively TRBD1 (6 bases). Trimming stripped 4 bases from V and 3 bases from J, with 15 bases between. Germline-derived CDR1 and CDR2 are MGHRA and YSYEKL. This CDR3 comprises 15 residues. The CDR3: CASSPYRDKDYGYTF. The CDR3 nucleotides are TGCGCCAGCAGCCCTTACAGGGATAAAGACTATGGCTACACCTTC.

This clonotype was detected a few times. This chain uses TRBV12-3 or TRBV12-4 with TRBJ2-5; possibly TRBD1 for D (6 bases). V was clipped by 3 bases and J by 2 bases, with 22 bases between them. CDR3 size: 18 residues. The CDR3 here is CASSLRGLTWDNQETQYF. CDR3 nucleotides: TGTGCCAGCAGTTTGAGGGGTCTAACTTGGGACAATCAAGAGACCCAGTACTTC.

In its sample, this clonotype was seen a few times. The chain uses TRBV5-1 and TRBJ1-2, with D unresolved. The germline V and J ends were trimmed by 0 bases and 8 bases, with 11 bases remaining between them. The CDR3 loop spans 13 amino acids. CDR1 is SGHRS and CDR2 is YFSETQ in the germline V gene. CDR3 protein: CASSLDPALGYTF. The DNA for the CDR3 is TGCGCCAGCAGCTTGGATCCGGCCTTAGGCTACACCTTC.

The sample holds many counts of this clonotype. This chain uses TRBV6-5 with TRBJ2-7; 9 nucleotides line up with TRBD1. The CDR3 is 15 residues long. Germline lookup yields CDR1 MNHEY and CDR2 SVGAGI. V lost 4 bases and J lost 7; bases outside the gene matches: 11. CDR3 in DNA: TGTGCCAGCAGTTGGTCCTTAGGACAGGGGAAAGAGCAGTACTTC. It translates to CASSWSLGQGKEQYF.

This clonotype has just a few counts. The CDR3 reads CASKRAGYNEQFF. Here the CDR3 DNA reads TGTGCCAGCAAAAGGGCCGGCTACAATGAGCAGTTCTTC. The chain links TRBV27 to TRBJ2-1, with D uncertain. The CDR3 spans 13 residues. Trimming removed 7 bases at V and 3 bases at J, with 10 bases between. CDR1 is MNHEY, CDR2 SMNVEV, per germline (reference sequence).

This clonotype was counted between two and nine times. V gene TRBV29-1 combines with J gene TRBJ1-1; tentative D call: TRBD1 (5 bases). This CDR3 contains 12 residues. The germline V gene encodes CDR1 SQVTM and CDR2 ANQGSEA. DNA of the CDR3: TGCACCCTCAACCGGGGACCGCTGAATGCTTTCTTT. It specifies CTLNRGPLNAFF.

The table lists this clonotype with a few counts. The chain links TRBV7-9 to TRBJ2-1; tentative D call: TRBD2 (5 bases). CDR1 is SEHNR, CDR2 FQNEAQ, per germline (reference sequence). Trimming shortened V by 5 bases and J by 6 bases, and 20 bases separated the two germline ends. The CDR3 is 16 amino acids. The CDR3, as DNA: TGTGCCAGCAGCCCCTTGGAGCGGCTGGTGGGCAATGAGCAGTTCTTC. Residues: CASSPLERLVGNEQFF.

The DNA of the CDR3 is TGTGCCAGCAGCGGCAGAATCGGGAGTACTCACAATGAGCAGTTCTTC. Protein sequence: CASSGRIGSTHNEQFF. J is TRBJ2-1 and V is TRBV9, with D maybe TRBD2 (6 bases). This CDR3 comprises 16 residues. The ends were cut back, 3 bases at V and 5 bases at J, with 18 bases in the middle. CDR1 and CDR2 from the germline V gene are SGDLS and YYNGEE. The full variable domain, its missing parts supplied by reference TRBV9 and TRBJ2-1, is DSGVTQTPKHLITATGQRVTLRCSPRSGDLSVYWYQQSLDQGLQFLIQYYNGEERAKGNILERFSAQQFPDLHSELNLSSLELGDSALYFCASSGRIGSTHNEQFFGPGTRLTVL.

This clonotype was observed a few times. The chain is built from TRBV27 and TRBJ1-5, with D perhaps TRBD1 (6 bases). Germline V gives CDR1 MNHEY, CDR2 SMNVEV (reference sequence). V was pared by 6 bases and J by 9 bases, with 18 bases between. This CDR3 region has 14 residues. CDR3 residues: CASSPGQGSRPQHF. Here the CDR3 DNA reads TGTGCCAGCAGCCCGGGACAAGGTTCGCGGCCCCAGCATTTT.

This clonotype was seen only a few times. The chain has TRBV7-2 and TRBJ1-4; TRBD1 matches at 8 bases. Per germline, CDR1 SGHTA and CDR2 FQGNSA. With V trimmed by 5 bases and J by 4 bases, 3 bases remained unmatched. The CDR3 consists of 14 residues. The CDR3 coding sequence is TGTGCCAGCAGCGCAGGGGGCCATAATGAAAAACTGTTTTTT. Translating gives CASSAGGHNEKLFF.